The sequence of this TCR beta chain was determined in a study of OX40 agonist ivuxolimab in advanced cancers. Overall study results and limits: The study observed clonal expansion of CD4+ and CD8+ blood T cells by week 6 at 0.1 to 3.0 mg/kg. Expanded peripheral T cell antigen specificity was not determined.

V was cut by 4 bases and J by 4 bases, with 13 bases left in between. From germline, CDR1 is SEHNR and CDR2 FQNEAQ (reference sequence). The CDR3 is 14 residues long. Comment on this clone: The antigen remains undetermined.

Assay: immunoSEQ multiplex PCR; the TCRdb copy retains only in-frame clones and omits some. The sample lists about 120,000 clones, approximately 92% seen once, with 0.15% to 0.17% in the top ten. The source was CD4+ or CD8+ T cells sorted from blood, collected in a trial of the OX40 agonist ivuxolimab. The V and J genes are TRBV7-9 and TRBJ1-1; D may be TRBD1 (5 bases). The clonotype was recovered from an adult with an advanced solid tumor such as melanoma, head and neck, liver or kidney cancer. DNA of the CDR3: TGTGCCAGCAGCTATACGGGACGCTCCACTGAAGCTTTCTTT. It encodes CASSYTGRSTEAFF.